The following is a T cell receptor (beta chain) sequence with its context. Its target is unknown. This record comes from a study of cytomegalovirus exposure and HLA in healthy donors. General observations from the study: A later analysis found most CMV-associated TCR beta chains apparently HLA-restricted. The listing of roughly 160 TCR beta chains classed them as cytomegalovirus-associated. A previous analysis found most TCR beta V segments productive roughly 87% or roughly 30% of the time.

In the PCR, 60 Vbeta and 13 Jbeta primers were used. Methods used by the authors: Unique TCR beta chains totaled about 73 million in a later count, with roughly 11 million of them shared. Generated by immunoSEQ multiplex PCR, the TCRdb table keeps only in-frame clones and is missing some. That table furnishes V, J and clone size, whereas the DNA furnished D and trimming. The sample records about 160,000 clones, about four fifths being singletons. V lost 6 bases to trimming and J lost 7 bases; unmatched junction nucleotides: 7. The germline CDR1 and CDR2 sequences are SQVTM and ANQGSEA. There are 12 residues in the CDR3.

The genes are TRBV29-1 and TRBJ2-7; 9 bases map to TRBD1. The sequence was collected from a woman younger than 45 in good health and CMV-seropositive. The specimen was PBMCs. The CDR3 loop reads CSVGTGLREQYF. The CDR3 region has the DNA TGCAGCGTAGGGACAGGGCTGAGGGAGCAGTACTTC.